The 21 T cell receptor beta chains presented below share a single source sample, sequenced in a study of OX40 agonist ivuxolimab in advanced cancers. The data were produced by immunoSEQ multiplex PCR, yet TCRdb's version contains in-frame clones alone and is incomplete. This table holds some 33,000 clones, around nine tenths found once. This material consisted of CD4+ or CD8+ T cells sorted from blood, taken in a trial of the OX40 agonist ivuxolimab. Every receptor here comes from an adult with an advanced solid tumor such as melanoma, head and neck, liver or kidney cancer.

V and J are TRBV5-1 and TRBJ2-4, with TRBD2 as a possible D gene (7 bases). Germline V gene data show CDR1 as SGHRS and CDR2 as YFSETQ. This CDR3 is built from 15 residues. Trimming removed 4 bases at V and 8 bases at J, with 19 bases between. The CDR3 reads CASSDSGRGFDIQYF. CDR3 nucleotide sequence: TGCGCCAGCAGCGATTCGGGGAGGGGGTTTGACATTCAGTACTTC.

V and J are TRBV7-9 and TRBJ2-2, with a tentative D call TRBD2 (6 bases). Germline V gives CDR1 SEHNR, CDR2 FQNEAQ (reference sequence). Between the trimmed V and J ends, which lost 1 base and 0 bases, there was a span of 12 bases. CDR3 length equals 17 residues. CDR3 coding DNA: TGTGCCAGCAGCTTAGACCGTTGGAGGGCGAACACCGGGGAGCTGTTTTTT. Its translation: CASSLDRWRANTGELFF.

The chain carries TRBV5-1 and TRBJ2-5, with D unresolved. There are 14 residues in the CDR3. Trimming left V 1 base short and J 1 base short, with 8 bases between. Looked up from germline, CDR1 is SGHRS and CDR2 is YFSETQ. The CDR3 region is CASSLRTSQETQYF. Here the CDR3 DNA reads TGCGCCAGCAGCTTGCGAACCTCCCAAGAGACCCAGTACTTC.

This chain joins TRBV18 and TRBJ2-5, with a tentative D call TRBD2 (5 bases). Germline V gene sequence: CDR1 KGHSH, CDR2 LQKENI. The CDR3 totals 15 residues. V lost 1 base to trimming and J lost 5 bases, with 14 bases between them. The CDR3 is CASSPQGDPGETQYF. The DNA of the CDR3 is TGTGCCAGCTCACCACAGGGAGACCCCGGGGAGACCCAGTACTTC.

CDR3 in amino acids: CASSWKRGGTDTQYF. As DNA, the CDR3 is TGCGCCAGCAGCTGGAAGCGGGGGGGCACAGATACGCAGTATTTT. V usage is TRBV5-1 and J usage is TRBJ2-3, with 9 nucleotides matching TRBD2. From germline, CDR1 is SGHRS and CDR2 YFSETQ. The CDR3 runs 15 residues. Trimming took 3 bases from V and 1 from J; bases not matched to a gene: 3.

The rearrangement uses TRBV11-2 and TRBJ1-1, with D perhaps TRBD1 (5 bases). V lost 3 bases and J lost 7, with 15 bases in between. Germline V gene sequence: CDR1 SGHAT, CDR2 FQNNGV. The CDR3 contains 14 residues. As DNA, the CDR3 is TGTGCCAGCAGCTTCGGGGCCAGTGGGGGTGAAGCTTTCTTT. This gives the protein CASSFGASGGEAFF.

This chain connects TRBV11-3 to TRBJ2-1; 8 bases match TRBD1. Losses at the gene ends were 3 bases for V and 3 bases for J; bases not matched to a gene: 4. The CDR3 is 15 amino acids. CDR1 and CDR2 (germline): SGHNT, YENEEA. The CDR3 coding sequence is TGTGCCAGCAGCTTGGGAACAGGGGGCTACAATGAGCAGTTCTTC. Protein sequence: CASSLGTGGYNEQFF.

The V and J genes are TRBV4-2 and TRBJ2-1; D is ambiguous. Germline V CDR1 and CDR2: LGHNA, YNFKEQ. V was pared by 3 bases and J by 4 bases, with 10 bases between. The CDR3 is made up of 14 amino acids. The chain's CDR3 is CASSHPLQYNEQFF. The CDR3 nucleotides are TGTGCCAGCAGCCATCCCCTCCAGTACAATGAGCAGTTCTTC.

The rearrangement joins TRBV14 to TRBJ2-7; 7 bases fit TRBD1. Germline CDR1 and CDR2: SGHDN and FVKESK. Trimming removed 1 base from V and 1 base from J; junction bases left unmatched: 7. CDR3 length: 16 residues. This CDR3 is CASSQVTGSFSYEQYF. In nucleotides, the CDR3 is TGTGCCAGCAGCCAAGTGACAGGGAGTTTTTCCTACGAGCAGTACTTC.

The chain uses TRBV29-1 and TRBJ2-7; D gene uncertain. The CDR3 is made up of 12 amino acids. Trimming took 7 bases from V and 0 from J, leaving 10 bases between them. Germline CDR1 is SQVTM and CDR2 is ANQGSEA. The CDR3 DNA is TGCAGCGCGGCCGGTAACTCCTACGAGCAGTACTTC. This sequence encodes CSAAGNSYEQYF.

This chain joins TRBV6-5 and TRBJ2-7, with D maybe TRBD1 (5 bases). This CDR3 spans 11 amino acids. CDR1 MNHEY and CDR2 SVGAGI come from the germline V gene. Trimming stripped 7 bases from V and 3 bases from J, with 7 bases between. The CDR3 sequence is CASKTDYEQYF. In DNA, the CDR3 is TGTGCCAGCAAGACAGACTACGAGCAGTACTTC.

This clone has just one count. The V gene is TRBV7-8, the J gene TRBJ2-7; D unclear. Germline CDR1 and CDR2: SGHVS and FQNEAQ. This CDR3 spans 13 amino acids. The V gene lost 5 bases and the J gene lost 0 bases, with 8 bases spanning the gap. CDR3 amino acids: CASSGQVSYEQYF. Here the CDR3 DNA reads TGTGCCAGCAGCGGTCAGGTCTCCTACGAGCAGTACTTC.

This chain links TRBV11-1 with TRBJ1-5; D gene uncertain. The germline V gene encodes CDR1 SGHAT and CDR2 FQDESV (reference sequence). The CDR3 runs 15 residues. Deletions cut 5 bases from V and 0 bases from J, with 11 bases between. DNA of the CDR3: TGTGCCAGCAGCGCGGACGGTTATAGCAATCAGCCCCAGCATTTT. Protein: CASSADGYSNQPQHF.

The chain employs TRBV4-2 and TRBJ1-1, with D uncertain. Trimming stripped 0 bases from V and 8 bases from J, with 16 bases between. CDR1 LGHNA and CDR2 YNFKEQ come from the germline V gene. The CDR3 is 15 amino acids. This CDR3 is CASSQERGGLPEAFF. The CDR3, as DNA: TGTGCCAGCAGCCAAGAGCGGGGAGGTCTACCCGAAGCTTTCTTT.

The rearrangement uses TRBV7-3 and TRBJ2-5; D perhaps matches TRBD1 (6 bases). Trimming left V 4 bases short and J 1 base short, with 10 bases between. CDR1 is SGHTA, CDR2 FQGTGA, per germline. The CDR3 spans 14 residues. CDR3 amino acids: CASSSGQVQETQYF. The CDR3 nucleotides read TGTGCCAGCAGCTCGGGACAAGTCCAAGAGACCCAGTACTTC.

This chain joins TRBV6-6 and TRBJ1-2; no clear D. The germline gives CDR1 MNHNY, CDR2 SVGAGI (reference sequence). This CDR3 has 14 residues. V was pared by 8 bases and J by 4 bases, with 17 bases between. The CDR3 coding sequence is TGTGCCAGCGGGTTCCGGGCGGCCGGCTATGGCTACACCTTC. Its translation is CASGFRAAGYGYTF.

The rearrangement joins TRBV7-6 to TRBJ1-2; D remains unclear. From germline, CDR1 is SGHVS and CDR2 FNYEAQ. The V end was cut by 4 bases, the J end by 7 bases, with 16 bases between. The CDR3 is made up of 14 amino acids. Here the CDR3 DNA reads TGTGCCAGCAGCTCCGAGGAAGTTCTGGGTGGCTACACCTTC. Its protein product is CASSSEEVLGGYTF.

The rearrangement joins TRBV6-4 to TRBJ2-1; D assignment may be TRBD1 or TRBD2 (7 bases each). Deletions cut 4 bases from V and 2 bases from J, with 12 bases between. The CDR3 sequence is 15 residues long. CDR1 is MRHNA and CDR2 is SNTAGT in the germline V gene. CDR3 residues: CASSAGGGPYNEQFF. CDR3 nucleotides: TGTGCCAGCAGTGCAGGGGGGGGGCCCTACAATGAGCAGTTCTTC.

The chain links TRBV28 to TRBJ2-7; D might be TRBD1 or TRBD2, each matching 5 bases. Trimming stripped 0 bases from V and 5 bases from J, with 5 bases between. The CDR3 is 12 residues long. The V gene's germline CDR1 is MDHEN and CDR2 SYDVKM. The CDR3 DNA follows: TGTGCCAGCAGTTTATGGGGGGACGAGCAGTACTTC. Amino acid sequence: CASSLWGDEQYF. Filled out from reference TRBV28 and TRBJ2-7, the complete variable domain reads DVKVTQSSRYLVKRTGEKVFLECVQDMDHENMFWYRQDPGLGLRLIYFSYDVKMKEKGDIPEGYSVSREKKERFSLILESASTNQTSMYLCASSLWGDEQYFGPGTRLTVT.

The chain joins TRBV19 to TRBJ1-2, with D unclear. The CDR3 has 13 amino acids. V lost 1 base and J lost 8, with 11 bases in between. Germline values: CDR1 LNHDA, CDR2 SQIVND (reference sequence). CDR3 DNA: TGTGCCAGTAGTATAGTGGCGTTCACGGGCTACACCTTC. Residues: CASSIVAFTGYTF. The variable domain in full, with the rest retrieved from reference TRBV19 and TRBJ1-2, is DGGITQSPKYLFRKEGQNVTLSCEQNLNHDAMYWYRQDPGQGLRLIYYSQIVNDFQKGDIAEGYSVSREKKESFPLTVTSAQKNPTAFYLCASSIVAFTGYTFGSGTRLTVV.

The chain uses TRBV7-3 and TRBJ2-1, with a possible D match to TRBD2 (6 bases). CDR3 size: 14 residues. Per germline, CDR1 SGHTA and CDR2 FQGTGA. The V gene lost 8 bases and the J gene lost 4 bases, with 15 bases spanning the gap. The CDR3 here is CASGETRGYNEQFF. The CDR3, as DNA: TGTGCCAGCGGGGAGACACGGGGGTACAATGAGCAGTTCTTC.